A single sample gave rise to the 22 T cell receptor beta chains below, sequenced in a study of T cell clonality in common variable immunodeficiency. Study findings and constraints: Fewer deletions and N-nucleotide insertions were reportedly seen in common variable immunodeficiency TCR beta sequences.

Sequenced by immunoSEQ multiplex PCR; TCRdb stores in-frame clones only, minus some. The repertoire consists of roughly 40,000 clones, none detected only once. No antigen has been identified for these receptors. The sequencing input was peripheral blood mononuclear cells. The source is a human donor with common variable immunodeficiency.

The table lists this clone with a few counts. Read sequence stops 3 residues before the CDR3 end, and the germline J gene provides the missing end. The chain has TRBV11-2 and TRBJ2-2, with unresolved D. This CDR3 has 12 residues. Germline-derived CDR1 and CDR2 are SGHAT and FQNNGV. The germline V and J ends were trimmed by 5 bases and 6 bases, with 7 bases remaining between them. The CDR3 sequence is CASSLPAGELFF. The sequenced part of the CDR3 DNA is TGTGCCAGCAGCCTGCCAGCCGGGGAG.

This clone was detected many times. The CDR3 spells CASSLMRSQETQYF. The covered CDR3 bases are TGCGCCAGCAGCTTGATGCGGAGCCAAGAGACC. The chain links TRBV5-1 to TRBJ2-5; D uncertain. The read halts 3 residues ahead of the CDR3 end, with the missing end drawn from the germline J gene. The V end lost 1 base, the J end lost 1 base, and 8 bases lay between the germline ends. This CDR3 contains 14 residues. Germline values: CDR1 SGHRS, CDR2 YFSETQ.

This clone was observed many times. The CDR3 end falls 3 residues outside the read, so it is completed with the germline J gene. V and J are TRBV20-1 and TRBJ2-7; D might be TRBD1 (5 bases). The V end lost 7 bases, the J end lost 3 bases, and 13 bases lay between the germline ends. This CDR3 spans 12 amino acids. Germline V gives CDR1 DFQATT, CDR2 SNEGSKA (reference sequence). The covered CDR3 bases are TGCAGTGTATCGACAGATCACTACGAG. Translated: CSVSTDHYE. The CDR3, in full, reads CSVSTDHYEQYF.

This clone was seen many times. The CDR3 spells CAWSGTAYSGNTIYF. The sequenced part of the CDR3 DNA is TGTGCCTGGTCCGGGACAGCCTACTCTGGAAACACC. This chain links TRBV30 with TRBJ1-3; 7 bases are a match to TRBD1. The sequence runs out 3 residues before the end of the CDR3; the remainder is reconstructed from the germline J gene. Germline CDR1 is GTSNPN and CDR2 is SVGIG (reference sequence). Trimming removed 5 bases from V and 0 bases from J; junction bases left unmatched: 7. The CDR3 is 15 amino acids. Combining the CDR3 with reference TRBV30 and TRBJ1-3 gives the whole variable domain SQTIHQWPATLVQPVGSPLSLECTVEGTSNPNLYWYRQAAGRGLQLLFYSVGIGQISSEVPQNLSASRPQDRQFILSSKKLLLSDSGFYLCAWSGTAYSGNTIYFGEGSWLTVV.

At least ten counts were recorded for this clone. The read gets to within 3 residues of the CDR3 end, and the germline J gene fills in the rest. The chain uses TRBV7-3 and TRBJ2-3, with 7 bases lining up with TRBD2. Looked up from germline, CDR1 is SGHTA and CDR2 is FQGTGA. The CDR3 has 15 residues. V dropped 2 bases and J dropped 2; count of bases not matched to a gene: 4. CDR3 DNA, as far as it was read: TGTGCCAGCAGCTTACTAGCGGCCTTCACAGATACG. Encoded protein: CASSLLAAFTDT. In full, the CDR3 is CASSLLAAFTDTQYF.

This clone was observed at least ten times. The missing CDR3 end, 3 residues past where the read stops, is filled in from the germline J gene. V and J are TRBV4-1 and TRBJ1-1, with D possibly being TRBD1 (6 bases). Germline V gene lookup returns CDR1 MGHRA and CDR2 YSYEKL. This CDR3 is built from 15 residues. The V and J ends lost 7 bases and 3 bases respectively, with 18 bases between them. CDR3 sequence: CASNLERGGDTEAFF. CDR3 DNA (partial): TGCGCCAGCAACCTCGAAAGGGGGGGGGACACTGAA.

This clone appeared many times. The read ends 3 residues before the CDR3 terminus; that terminus is restored from the germline J gene. The chain carries TRBV29-1 and TRBJ1-3; D is ambiguous. There are 12 residues in the CDR3. V was trimmed by 5 bases and J by 0 bases, leaving 5 bases between them. Germline V gene data show CDR1 as SQVTM and CDR2 as ANQGSEA. This CDR3 is CSVLSSGNTIYF. The CDR3 bases that were read are TGCAGCGTTCTCAGCTCTGGAAACACC. Based on the CDR3 plus reference TRBV29-1 and TRBJ1-3, the full variable domain is SAVISQKPSRDICQRGTSLTIQCQVDSQVTMMFWYRQQPGQSLTLIATANQGSEATYESGFVIDKFPISRPNLTFSTLTVSNMSPEDSSIYLCSVLSSGNTIYFGEGSWLTVV.

This clone showed up many times. The CDR3 is cut off 3 residues early in the read; its end comes from the germline J gene. The chain combines TRBV20-1 with TRBJ2-7; 9 bases match TRBD2. This CDR3 is built from 15 residues. With 3 bases clipped from V and 5 bases from J, the junction kept 11 bases outside the gene matches. Germline loops: CDR1 DFQATT, CDR2 SNEGSKA (reference sequence). The CDR3 region is CSASPGGGRANEQYF. CDR3 bases read: TGCAGTGCTAGCCCGGGAGGCGGGAGGGCCAACGAG.

Comment on this clone: The missing CDR3 end, 3 residues past where the read stops, is filled in from the germline J gene. The genes are TRBV6-2 or TRBV6-3 and TRBJ1-2, with 9 bases matching TRBD1. Germline V lookup: CDR1 MNHEY, CDR2 SVGEGT. The CDR3 is made up of 12 amino acids. The CDR3 is CASNRQGEGYTF. The sequenced part of the CDR3 DNA is TGTGCCAGCAACCGACAGGGGGAAGGC.

This clone was counted a few times. The observed sequence ends 3 residues before the CDR3 terminus, with the missing tail filled in from the germline J gene. The V gene is TRBV7-9, the J gene TRBJ1-4, with 10 bases fitting TRBD1. Germline V gives CDR1 SEHNR, CDR2 FQNEAQ (reference sequence). Germline trimming cut 1 base from V and 4 bases from J; bases unmatched to any gene: 0. This CDR3 has 15 residues. Incomplete CDR3 DNA: TGTGCCAGCAGCTTAGGGGACAGGGGTAATGAAAAA. It encodes CASSLGDRGNEK. The full CDR3 sequence reads CASSLGDRGNEKLFF.

This clone has a count of ten or more. Sequencing ends 3 residues short of the CDR3 end; the germline J gene provides the rest. The chain joins TRBV20-1 to TRBJ2-7; D is ambiguous. This CDR3 is built from 13 residues. V shed 0 bases and J shed 3 bases, with 9 bases lying between them. The germline V gene encodes CDR1 DFQATT and CDR2 SNEGSKA (reference sequence). The CDR3 is CSARDQVLYEQYF. CDR3 bases read: TGCAGTGCTAGAGATCAGGTACTCTACGAG.

With respect to this clone: The CDR3 end is not reached by the read, which stops 3 residues before it; the germline J gene fills it in. The rearrangement links TRBV6-1 to TRBJ1-6, with D unresolved. The CDR3 consists of 14 residues. The V end was cut by 2 bases, the J end by 9 bases, with 11 bases between. CDR1 is MNHNS and CDR2 is SASEGT in the germline V gene. CDR3 DNA, as far as it was read: TGTGCCAGCAGTGAACGCGCTGTTGGTTCACCC. The encoded protein is CASSERAVGSP. The full CDR3 protein reads CASSERAVGSPLHF.

This clone has just a few counts. The read ends 3 residues early relative to the CDR3; the germline J gene fills the gap. The chain carries TRBV18 and TRBJ2-7; 8 nucleotides align to TRBD1. Germline CDR1 and CDR2: KGHSH and LQKENI. V lost 4 bases to trimming and J lost 1 base; unmatched junction nucleotides: 24. The CDR3 runs to 21 residues. This CDR3 reads CASSLQSSGTGRLGISYEQYF. Incomplete CDR3 DNA: TGTGCCAGCTCACTACAAAGCTCAGGGACAGGTCGTTTGGGGATTTCCTACGAG.

Worth noting for this clone: The CDR3 goes on 3 residues after the read ends, and that part is filled in from the germline J gene. The rearrangement links TRBV7-6 to TRBJ2-7; tentative D call: TRBD1 (6 bases). Germline V lookup: CDR1 SGHVS, CDR2 FNYEAQ. The CDR3 has 15 residues. V was pared by 5 bases and J by 6 bases, with 20 bases between. This CDR3 is CASSDHPQGLGEQYF. The sequenced CDR3 bases are TGTGCCAGCAGCGATCACCCACAGGGATTAGGCGAG.

Comments on this clone: Read sequence stops 3 residues before the CDR3 end, and the germline J gene provides the missing end. The chain recombines TRBV11-2 with TRBJ2-7, with no clear D. There are 14 residues in the CDR3. CDR1 and CDR2 from the germline V gene are SGHAT and FQNNGV. V was cut by 5 bases and J by 4 bases, with 15 bases left in between. The CDR3 here is CASSTTLDTYEQYF. The DNA read from the CDR3 is TGTGCCAGCAGCACAACCCTTGACACGTACGAG.

This clone was seen a handful of times. The read halts 3 residues ahead of the CDR3 end, with the missing end drawn from the germline J gene. This chain links TRBV19 with TRBJ1-1; 10 nucleotides align to TRBD1. The CDR3 sequence is 14 residues long. Germline trimming cut 6 bases from V and 5 bases from J; bases unmatched to any gene: 6. From germline, CDR1 is LNHDA and CDR2 SQIVND (reference sequence). CDR3 bases read: TGTGCCAGTAGGGTGGACAGGGGGTGGACTGAA. Its translation: CASRVDRGWTE. From start to end, the CDR3 is CASRVDRGWTEAFF.

This clone was detected a few times. Coverage ceases 3 residues before the CDR3 finishes, and the germline J gene fills in the end. The V call is TRBV19, the J call TRBJ2-1, with 9 bases identical to TRBD2. The germline CDR1 and CDR2 sequences are LNHDA and SQIVND (reference sequence). There are 20 residues in the CDR3. Trimming cost V 3 bases and J 4 bases; bases outside gene matches: 19. Incomplete CDR3 DNA: TGTGCCAGTAGTATGGGGGGGCGGGGTAGCGGGAGAAGGGGGTACAATGAG. Translating it yields CASSMGGRGSGRRGYNE. The entire CDR3 is CASSMGGRGSGRRGYNEQFF.

This clone has only a few counts. Read data end 3 residues before the CDR3 end; the end is taken from the germline J gene. This rearrangement joins TRBV20-1 to TRBJ2-7, with 7 bases fitting TRBD1. Germline CDR1 DFQATT, CDR2 SNEGSKA (reference sequence). J gave up 2 bases and V 5 bases, and 9 bases lay outside the gene matches. The CDR3 spans 14 residues. The CDR3 bases that were read are TGCAGTGCTGAGTACCGGCAGGGGGCCTACGAG. Its protein is CSAEYRQGAYE. The CDR3, in full, reads CSAEYRQGAYEQYF.

In the case of this clone: The CDR3 is cut off 3 residues early in the read; its end comes from the germline J gene. This chain joins TRBV7-8 and TRBJ1-1; perhaps TRBD1 as D (6 bases). This CDR3 spans 13 amino acids. Germline CDR1 and CDR2: SGHVS and FQNEAQ. V lost 5 bases and J lost 3, with 10 bases in between. The CDR3 bases that were read are TGTGCCAGCAGCATAAGACAGGACACTGAA. It specifies CASSIRQDTE. The complete CDR3 sequence is CASSIRQDTEAFF.

This clone was detected ten times or more. Read data end 3 residues before the CDR3 end; the end is taken from the germline J gene. This chain links TRBV20-1 with TRBJ1-2; 7 bases are shared with TRBD1. This CDR3 comprises 13 residues. Germline V gene sequence: CDR1 DFQATT, CDR2 SNEGSKA (reference sequence). Germline trimming cut 6 bases from V and 4 bases from J; bases unmatched to any gene: 8. Incomplete CDR3 DNA: TGCAGTGCAAAGTCCCAGGGGGGCTATGGC. Translated, it gives CSAKSQGGYG. The CDR3 in full is CSAKSQGGYGYTF.

The sample holds a few counts of this clone. The CDR3 end lies 3 residues beyond the end of the read and is filled in from the germline J gene. J is TRBJ2-7 and V is TRBV7-2; 8 bases agree with TRBD2. Trimming at V came to 1 base and at J to 3 bases, leaving 5 bases not matched to a gene. Germline values: CDR1 SGHTA, CDR2 FQGNSA. The CDR3 extends over 15 amino acids. Incomplete CDR3 DNA: TGTGCCAGCAGCTTAGGGAGCGGGAGAAGCTACGAG. It yields the protein CASSLGSGRSYE. The whole CDR3 sequence reads CASSLGSGRSYEQYF. Combining the CDR3 with reference TRBV7-2 and TRBJ2-7 gives the whole variable domain GAGVSQSPSNKVTEKGKDVELRCDPISGHTALYWYRQSLGQGLEFLIYFQGNSAPDKSGLPSDRFSAERTGGSVSTLTIQRTQQEDSAVYLCASSLGSGRSYEQYFGPGTRLTVT.

This clone was seen only a few times. The read terminates 3 residues before the CDR3 end, so the remaining end is supplied by the germline J gene. The chain carries TRBV5-1 and TRBJ2-5; the D gene is possibly TRBD2 (5 bases). Trimming left V 1 base short and J 4 bases short, with 8 bases between. There are 13 residues in the CDR3. The germline V gene encodes CDR1 SGHRS and CDR2 YFSETQ. Here the CDR3 reads CASSLFAGETQYF. CDR3 bases read: TGCGCCAGCAGCTTGTTCGCGGGAGAGACC.